These 32 T cell receptor beta chains were all obtained from the same sample, sequenced in a study of blood T cell repertoires in COVID-19. Profiled with immunoSEQ multiplex PCR; TCRdb holds only in-frame clones, not every one. In the table there are about 160,000 clones, 85% to 90% of which are singletons. The sequenced sample was peripheral blood. The receptors stem from a man at least 80 years old with acute or convalescent COVID-19.

The chain employs TRBV10-3 and TRBJ2-1; 10 bases align to TRBD2. The CDR3 consists of 15 residues. Looked up from germline, CDR1 is ENHRY and CDR2 is SYGVKD. V lost 0 bases and J lost 8; bases outside the gene matches: 4. CDR3 nucleotides: TGTGCCATCAGTGAGTCCCAGCGGGGGGGGGATGAGCAGTTCTTC. Its protein product is CAISESQRGGDEQFF.

This clone was counted between two and nine times. The V gene is TRBV7-9, the J gene TRBJ2-5, with TRBD2 matching 7 bases. Trimming took 6 bases from V and 5 from J; bases not matched to a gene: 3. The V gene's germline CDR1 is SEHNR and CDR2 FQNEAQ (reference sequence). This CDR3 has 12 residues. The DNA for the CDR3 is TGTGCCAGCAGGGCCGGGGGGGAGACCCAGTACTTC. This codes for CASRAGGETQYF. The full variable domain, rest sourced from reference TRBV7-9 and TRBJ2-5, is DTGVSQNPRHKITKRGQNVTFRCDPISEHNRLYWYRQTLGQGPEFLTYFQNEAQLEKSRLLSDRFSAERPKGSFSTLEIQRTEQGDSAMYLCASRAGGETQYFGPGTRLLVL.

This chain joins TRBV6-5 and TRBJ1-1; 8 nucleotides match TRBD1. Per the germline V gene, CDR1 is MNHEY and CDR2 is SVGAGI. The CDR3 sequence is 13 residues long. Trimming removed 6 bases from V and 4 bases from J; junction bases left unmatched: 4. CDR3 coding DNA: TGTGCCAGCAGATATACAGGGGGCACTGAAGCTTTCTTT. Protein: CASRYTGGTEAFF.

This sequence joins TRBV5-1 and TRBJ1-2, with 7 bases lining up with TRBD1. The germline V gene encodes CDR1 SGHRS and CDR2 YFSETQ. There are 15 residues in the CDR3. V gave up 0 bases and J gave up 2 bases; unmatched junction bases: 4. CDR3 protein: CASSLESGGNYGYTF. DNA for the CDR3: TGCGCCAGCAGCTTGGAGTCAGGGGGGAACTATGGCTACACCTTC.

J is TRBJ1-1 and V is TRBV28; no clear D gene. Germline CDR1 reads MDHEN; CDR2 reads SYDVKM. The ends were cut back, 10 bases at V and 10 bases at J, with 13 bases in the middle. This CDR3 has 10 residues. This chain's CDR3 is CATFKLAAFF. The CDR3 region has the DNA TGTGCCACCTTCAAGTTGGCAGCTTTCTTT.

This chain uses TRBV7-3 with TRBJ2-1; 8 bases are a match to TRBD2. The CDR3 is 19 residues long. Germline values: CDR1 SGHTA, CDR2 FQGTGA. After removal of 1 base from V and 7 bases from J, the junction contained 18 bases not matched to a gene. CDR3 in DNA: TGTGCCAGCAGCTTAATCCCCTTGGCGGGAGGAACGGTTAAGAATGAGCAGTTCTTC. Translating gives CASSLIPLAGGTVKNEQFF.

This chain uses TRBV28 with TRBJ2-7; 8 bases agree with TRBD2. V shed 7 bases, J shed 4 bases, and the junction held 6 bases outside the gene matches. This CDR3 contains 13 residues. Germline V lookup: CDR1 MDHEN, CDR2 SYDVKM. CDR3 residues: CASNAGGFYEQYF. The CDR3 nucleotides are TGTGCCAGCAACGCGGGAGGTTTTTACGAGCAGTACTTC.

This clone was seen only once. Other DNA sequences in this sample translate to the same CDR3. The chain joins TRBV5-5 to TRBJ1-4, with 9 bases lining up with TRBD1. The germline V gene encodes CDR1 SGHKS and CDR2 YYEKEE (reference sequence). Trimming cost V 2 bases and J 6 bases; bases outside gene matches: 2. CDR3 length: 14 residues. The CDR3 region is CASSFTGGDEKLFF. CDR3 coding DNA: TGTGCCAGCAGCTTTACAGGGGGCGATGAAAAACTGTTTTTT.

The chain is built from TRBV28 and TRBJ1-5; D is perhaps TRBD1 (6 bases). Trimming cost V 7 bases and J 6 bases, with 19 bases left between them. The V gene's germline CDR1 is MDHEN and CDR2 SYDVKM. CDR3 length: 15 amino acids. The CDR3 nucleotides are TGTGCCAGCAATCTTAAGGGGGGAGGGAGTCAGCCCCAGCATTTT. It specifies CASNLKGGGSQPQHF. The complete variable domain, with remaining parts taken from reference TRBV28 and TRBJ1-5, reads DVKVTQSSRYLVKRTGEKVFLECVQDMDHENMFWYRQDPGLGLRLIYFSYDVKMKEKGDIPEGYSVSREKKERFSLILESASTNQTSMYLCASNLKGGGSQPQHFGDGTRLSIL.

The V and J genes are TRBV7-3 and TRBJ2-1, with 11 bases matching TRBD1. The CDR3 covers 22 residues. CDR1 and CDR2 from the germline V gene are SGHTA and FQGTGA. Trimming removed 3 bases from V and 2 bases from J; junction bases left unmatched: 21. The CDR3 protein is CASSFKGPDRGPGRDTYNEQFF. The CDR3 coding sequence is TGTGCCAGCAGCTTCAAGGGCCCGGACAGGGGGCCGGGGCGGGATACCTACAATGAGCAGTTCTTC.

The chain links TRBV5-1 to TRBJ1-1; D might be TRBD1 (5 bases). V was cut by 4 bases and J by 1 base, with 8 bases left in between. The CDR3 totals 13 residues. CDR1 and CDR2 from the germline V gene are SGHRS and YFSETQ. Here the CDR3 reads CASSQTENTEAFF. The CDR3 region has the DNA TGCGCCAGCAGCCAGACAGAGAACACTGAAGCTTTCTTT.

V and J are TRBV21-1 and TRBJ1-5. TRBV21-1 represents a pseudogene. CDR3 size: 14 residues. This CDR3 is CASSKRRGNQPQHF. CDR3 sequence (DNA): TGTGCCAGCAGCAAGCGCCGCGGGAATCAGCCCCAGCATTTT.

This chain joins TRBV29-1 and TRBJ1-1; D unclear. The V and J ends lost 3 bases and 3 bases respectively, with 11 bases between them. Per the germline V gene, CDR1 is SQVTM and CDR2 is ANQGSEA. The CDR3 runs 13 residues. CDR3 sequence (DNA): TGCAGCGTTGATCGGGTGAGGGACACTGAAGCTTTCTTT. Its protein product is CSVDRVRDTEAFF. Using reference TRBV29-1 and TRBJ1-1 for the parts outside the CDR3, the full variable domain is SAVISQKPSRDICQRGTSLTIQCQVDSQVTMMFWYRQQPGQSLTLIATANQGSEATYESGFVIDKFPISRPNLTFSTLTVSNMSPEDSSIYLCSVDRVRDTEAFFGQGTRLTVV.

The rearrangement links TRBV7-3 to TRBJ1-1, with a weak D call TRBD1 (6 bases). V lost 5 bases and J 1 base, leaving 20 bases between the germline ends. Per the germline V gene, CDR1 is SGHTA and CDR2 is FQGTGA. The CDR3 is 17 residues long. CDR3 coding DNA: TGTGCCAGCAGCCTACGAGGGGGGGCCCTCACGAACACTGAAGCTTTCTTT. It encodes CASSLRGGALTNTEAFF.

The chain uses TRBV7-9 and TRBJ1-1, with TRBD1 matching 7 bases. V lost 6 bases to trimming and J lost 6 bases; unmatched junction nucleotides: 7. The germline V gene has CDR1 SEHNR and CDR2 FQNEAQ (reference sequence). The CDR3 is 13 residues long. CDR3 DNA: TGTGCCAGCAGTACTGAGGGGGCCGCTGAAGCTTTCTTT. Encoded protein: CASSTEGAAEAFF.

The chain employs TRBV5-5 and TRBJ2-7, with 7 nucleotides matching TRBD2. V lost 2 bases to trimming and J lost 4 bases; unmatched junction nucleotides: 9. Per the germline V gene, CDR1 is SGHKS and CDR2 is YYEKEE (reference sequence). The CDR3 has 15 residues. The CDR3 DNA reads as TGTGCCAGCAGCTTCGGGGTCCTGGGACTATACGAGCAGTACTTC. Protein sequence: CASSFGVLGLYEQYF. The complete variable domain, with remaining parts taken from reference TRBV5-5 and TRBJ2-7, reads DAGVTQSPTHLIKTRGQQVTLRCSPISGHKSVSWYQQVLGQGPQFIFQYYEKEERGRGNFPDRFSARQFPNYSSELNVNALLLGDSALYLCASSFGVLGLYEQYFGPGTRLTVT.

The count of this clone is one. The rearrangement uses TRBV6-1 and TRBJ2-2, with D tentatively TRBD1 (8 bases). V lost 0 bases to trimming and J lost 3 bases, with 20 bases between them. Germline V lookup: CDR1 MNHNS, CDR2 SASEGT. The CDR3 contains 19 residues. CDR3 in DNA: TGTGCCAGCAGTGAAGCATCCTACAGGGGGGGTATATACACCGGGGAGCTGTTTTTT. It translates to CASSEASYRGGIYTGELFF.

The rearrangement uses TRBV11-2 and TRBJ1-4; no firm D call. Germline V gene sequence: CDR1 SGHAT, CDR2 FQNNGV. V was shortened by 0 bases and J by 9 bases, with 11 bases between the two germline ends. This CDR3 spans 14 amino acids. The CDR3 DNA reads TGTGCCAGCAGCTTAGATCGACCCACTAAAAAACTGTTTTTT. This gives the protein CASSLDRPTKKLFF. Looking up the rest from reference TRBV11-2 and TRBJ1-4 gives the full variable domain: EAGVAQSPRYKIIEKRQSVAFWCNPISGHATLYWYQQILGQGPKLLIQFQNNGVVDDSQLPKDRFSAERLKGVDSTLKIQPAKLEDSAVYLCASSLDRPTKKLFFGSGTQLSVL.

This clone was seen more than once but under ten times. The chain couples TRBV5-6 to TRBJ1-5, with D unresolved. The CDR3 spans 13 residues. CDR1 is SGHDT and CDR2 is YYEEEE in the germline V gene. Trimming removed 1 base from V and 0 bases from J, with 2 bases in between. Here the CDR3 DNA reads TGTGCCAGCAGCTTGCTTAGCAATCAGCCCCAGCATTTT. As protein: CASSLLSNQPQHF.

This chain links TRBV9 with TRBJ2-1; 9 bases are shared with TRBD1. The CDR3 extends over 15 amino acids. Germline V gene data show CDR1 as SGDLS and CDR2 as YYNGEE. V was pared by 4 bases and J by 0 bases, with 2 bases of the junction left unmatched. CDR3 nucleotides: TGTGCCAGCAGCACGGGACAGGGCTCCTACAATGAGCAGTTCTTC. Protein: CASSTGQGSYNEQFF.

V usage is TRBV18 and J usage is TRBJ2-1, with 10 bases fitting TRBD2. The CDR3 has 16 amino acids. With V trimmed by 5 bases and J by 0 bases, 4 bases remained unmatched. Germline CDR1 and CDR2: KGHSH and LQKENI. CDR3 protein: CASSSGLASSYNEQFF. The CDR3 DNA follows: TGTGCCAGCTCATCGGGACTAGCGAGCTCCTACAATGAGCAGTTCTTC. Full variable domain (rest looked up from reference TRBV18 and TRBJ2-1): NAGVMQNPRHLVRRRGQEARLRCSPMKGHSHVYWYRQLPEEGLKFMVYLQKENIIDESGMPKERFSAEFPKEGPSILRIQQVVRGDSAAYFCASSSGLASSYNEQFFGPGTRLTVL.

The chain is built from TRBV30 and TRBJ2-1; maybe TRBD1 (5 bases). The CDR3 is 15 residues long. The germline gives CDR1 GTSNPN, CDR2 SVGIG (reference sequence). V was cut by 1 base and J by 0 bases, with 10 bases left in between. The CDR3 region has the DNA TGTGCCTGGAGTGGAGACAGACCCTCCTACAATGAGCAGTTCTTC. Translated: CAWSGDRPSYNEQFF.

The V gene is TRBV10-3, the J gene TRBJ2-2, with D tentatively TRBD2 (5 bases). Trimming took off 6 bases at V and 5 bases at J, with 10 bases between the two ends. This CDR3 region has 13 residues. CDR1 and CDR2 (germline): ENHRY, SYGVKD. In DNA, the CDR3 is TGTGCCATCAGCCGCCCGGGGACCGGGGAGCTGTTTTTT. Its translation is CAISRPGTGELFF.

This clone was seen only once. The chain uses TRBV6-6 and TRBJ2-2, with 7 bases lining up with TRBD2. The CDR3 sequence is 15 residues long. Germline CDR1 and CDR2: MNHNY and SVGAGI (reference sequence). Germline trimming cut 5 bases from V and 0 bases from J; bases unmatched to any gene: 3. The CDR3, as DNA: TGTGCCAGCAGTCCGGGACTAACGAACACCGGGGAGCTGTTTTTT. This encodes CASSPGLTNTGELFF.

This clone was counted a few times. The rearrangement links TRBV19 to TRBJ1-2; perhaps TRBD1 as D (5 bases). Trimming shortened V by 6 bases and J by 2 bases, and 13 bases separated the two germline ends. Germline V gene sequence: CDR1 LNHDA, CDR2 SQIVND (reference sequence). The CDR3 has 14 residues. The CDR3 bases are TGTGCCAGTAGACCGGGACGGGAGAACTATGGCTACACCTTC. Amino acid sequence: CASRPGRENYGYTF.

V is TRBV5-1 and J is TRBJ2-1, with TRBD2 matching over 11 bases. The CDR3 is made up of 16 amino acids. The J segment lost 8 bases and the V segment lost 0 bases, leaving 7 bases of the junction unmatched. CDR1 is SGHRS and CDR2 is YFSETQ in the germline V gene. CDR3 in amino acids: CASSLAGSGRAHEQFF. The DNA of the CDR3 is TGCGCCAGCAGCTTGGCCGGTAGCGGGAGGGCCCATGAGCAGTTCTTC.

This clone appeared a few times. The V and J genes are TRBV27 and TRBJ2-1, with D hard to call. The germline V and J ends were trimmed by 6 bases and 0 bases, with 12 bases remaining between them. The CDR3 totals 15 residues. The germline CDR1 and CDR2 sequences are MNHEY and SMNVEV (reference sequence). The CDR3 is CASRSSISSYNEQFF. As DNA, the CDR3 is TGTGCCAGCAGGTCGAGCATTAGCTCCTACAATGAGCAGTTCTTC.

This chain links TRBV29-1 with TRBJ1-4; the match to TRBD1 covers 8 bases. The V segment lost 7 bases and the J segment 2 bases; nucleotides outside the gene matches: 6. Per the germline V gene, CDR1 is SQVTM and CDR2 is ANQGSEA. The CDR3 has 14 amino acids. The CDR3 protein is CSAGGQGTNEKLFF. In nucleotides, the CDR3 is TGCAGCGCCGGAGGACAGGGCACTAATGAAAAACTGTTTTTT. The variable domain in full, completed from reference TRBV29-1 and TRBJ1-4, reads SAVISQKPSRDICQRGTSLTIQCQVDSQVTMMFWYRQQPGQSLTLIATANQGSEATYESGFVIDKFPISRPNLTFSTLTVSNMSPEDSSIYLCSAGGQGTNEKLFFGSGTQLSVL.

This chain links TRBV5-1 with TRBJ2-7; tentative D call: TRBD1 (6 bases). The CDR3 consists of 15 residues. Trimming removed 1 base at V and 3 bases at J, with 14 bases between. The germline V gene has CDR1 SGHRS and CDR2 YFSETQ. CDR3 amino acids: CASSLRPGVVYEQYF. CDR3 nucleotides: TGCGCCAGCAGCTTGAGGCCAGGGGTAGTCTACGAGCAGTACTTC.

The chain is built from TRBV27 and TRBJ1-5, with TRBD1 as a possible D gene (6 bases). Trimming cost V 10 bases and J 2 bases, with 12 bases left between them. This CDR3 region has 13 residues. Germline V gene lookup returns CDR1 MNHEY and CDR2 SMNVEV (reference sequence). CDR3: CATSRQGNQPQHF. The CDR3 DNA follows: TGTGCCACATCCCGACAGGGCAATCAGCCCCAGCATTTT.

The V gene is TRBV7-9, the J gene TRBJ1-5; no reliable D call. CDR3 length: 14 amino acids. Trimming removed 4 bases at V and 3 bases at J, with 10 bases between. CDR1 is SEHNR, CDR2 FQNEAQ, per germline (reference sequence). The CDR3 DNA sequence: TGTGCCAGCAGCTCTCACGGGATCAATCAGCCCCAGCATTTT. This gives the protein CASSSHGINQPQHF.

This clone was detected only once. The chain couples TRBV29-1 to TRBJ1-1, with 7 bases identical to TRBD1. V lost 6 bases to trimming and J lost 11 bases; unmatched junction nucleotides: 6. Germline lookup yields CDR1 SQVTM and CDR2 ANQGSEA. This CDR3 contains 10 residues. The CDR3 loop reads CSVNQGGAFF. Here the CDR3 DNA reads TGCAGCGTGAACCAGGGGGGCGCTTTCTTT.